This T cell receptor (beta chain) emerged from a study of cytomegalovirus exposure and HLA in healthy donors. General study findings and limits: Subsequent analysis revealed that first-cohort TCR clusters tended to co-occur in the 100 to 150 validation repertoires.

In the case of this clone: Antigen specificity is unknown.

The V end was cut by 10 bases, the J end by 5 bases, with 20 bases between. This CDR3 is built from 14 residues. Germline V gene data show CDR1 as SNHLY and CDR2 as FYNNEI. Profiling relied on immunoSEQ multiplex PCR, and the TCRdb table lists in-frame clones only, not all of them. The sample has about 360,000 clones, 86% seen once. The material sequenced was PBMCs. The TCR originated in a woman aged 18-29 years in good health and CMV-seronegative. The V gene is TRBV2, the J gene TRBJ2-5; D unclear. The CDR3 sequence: CATRSSTPVETQYF. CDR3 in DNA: TGTGCCACCCGGTCGTCGACTCCTGTGGAGACCCAGTACTTC. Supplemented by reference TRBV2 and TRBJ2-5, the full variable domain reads EPEVTQTPSHQVTQMGQEVILRCVPISNHLYFYWYRQILGQKVEFLVSFYNNEISEKSEIFDDQFSVERPDGSNFTLKIRSTKLEDSAMYFCATRSSTPVETQYFGPGTRLLVL.